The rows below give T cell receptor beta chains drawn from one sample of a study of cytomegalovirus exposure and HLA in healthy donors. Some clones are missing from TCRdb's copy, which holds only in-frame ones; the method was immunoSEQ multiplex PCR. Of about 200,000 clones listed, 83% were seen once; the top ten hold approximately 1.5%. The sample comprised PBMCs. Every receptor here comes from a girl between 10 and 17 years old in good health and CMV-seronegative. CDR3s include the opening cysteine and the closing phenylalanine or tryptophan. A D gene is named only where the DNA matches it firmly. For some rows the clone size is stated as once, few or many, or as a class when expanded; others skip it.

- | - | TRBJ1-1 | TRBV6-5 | TGTGCCAGCAGTTACTGGCAGAACACTGAAGCTTTCTTT | CASSYWQNTEAFF
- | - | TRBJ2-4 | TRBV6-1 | TGTGCCAGCAGGGGGAAGGGGGCCAAAAACATTCAGTACTTC | CASRGKGAKNIQYF
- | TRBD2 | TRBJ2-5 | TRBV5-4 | TGTGCCAGCAGCCCACTAGGGGGGGCTAGCGGGGGGATCCTCCAAGAGACCCAGTACTTC | CASSPLGGASGGILQETQYF
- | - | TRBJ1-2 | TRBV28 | TGTGCCAGCACTCAGGCCACCGGGCAGGGGTGGGATGGCTACACCTTC | CASTQATGQGWDGYTF
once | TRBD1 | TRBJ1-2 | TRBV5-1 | TGCGCCAGCAAGTATGGAGCCGGGACAGACTATGGCTACACCTTC | CASKYGAGTDYGYTF
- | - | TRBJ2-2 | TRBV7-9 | TGTGCCAGCCAACGGGAGAGGAACACCGGGGAGCTGTTTTTT | CASQRERNTGELFF
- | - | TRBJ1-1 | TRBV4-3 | TGCGCCAGCAGCCAACCAGGGTCCCTGAACACTGAAGCTTTCTTT | CASSQPGSLNTEAFF
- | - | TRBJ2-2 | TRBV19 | TGTGCCAGTAGTATGGACGGGAGACCCGGGGAGCTGTTTTTT | CASSMDGRPGELFF
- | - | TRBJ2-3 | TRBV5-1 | TGCGCCGGTCAGTGGTCTTGGACGCAGTATTTT | CAGQWSWTQYF
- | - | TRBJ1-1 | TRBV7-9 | TGTGCCAGCAGCTTAAGGGAGGCGAACACTGAAGCTTTCTTT | CASSLREANTEAFF
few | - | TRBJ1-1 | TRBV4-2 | TGTGCCAGCAGCCAAGATCGGGAAGCTGAAGCTTTCTTT | CASSQDREAEAFF
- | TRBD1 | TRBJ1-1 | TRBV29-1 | TGCAGCGTTGAAGATCTTAAGGACAGGGGATATGAAGAGTTCACTGAAGCTTTCTTT | CSVEDLKDRGYEEFTEAFF
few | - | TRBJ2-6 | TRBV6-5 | TGTGCCAGCAGTTACTCACAGAGCTCTGGGGCCAACGTCCTGACTTTC | CASSYSQSSGANVLTF
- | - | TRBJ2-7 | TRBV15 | TGTGCCACCAGCCTACTGACAGGAAGCGAGCAGTACTTC | CATSLLTGSEQYF
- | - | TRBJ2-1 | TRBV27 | TGTGCCAGCAGTTTATTTATGGGGGGAGGGGGACTAACCTTTTACAATGAGCAGTTCTTC | CASSLFMGGGGLTFYNEQFF
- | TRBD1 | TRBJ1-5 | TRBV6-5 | TGTGCCAGCAGTCGGACAGGGGAAAACAATCAGCCCCAGCATTTT | CASSRTGENNQPQHF
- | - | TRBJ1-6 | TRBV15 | TGTGCCACCAGCAGAGCTGGAGGCGTTAATTCACCCCTCCACTTT | CATSRAGGVNSPLHF
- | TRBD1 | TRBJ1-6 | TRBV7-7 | TGTGCCAGCAGCTTAGGGACAGGAAATTCACCCCTCCACTTT | CASSLGTGNSPLHF
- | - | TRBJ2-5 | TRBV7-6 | TGTGCCAGCAGCTTGACCACCGGGAAAATTCAAGAGACCCAGTACTTC | CASSLTTGKIQETQYF
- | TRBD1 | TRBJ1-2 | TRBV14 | TGTGCCAGCAGCTTACAGGGGAGGCTATATGGCTACACCTTC | CASSLQGRLYGYTF
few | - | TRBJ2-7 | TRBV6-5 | TGTGCCAGCAGACCTAGACCTCGGAGTCTTTACGAGCAGTACTTC | CASRPRPRSLYEQYF
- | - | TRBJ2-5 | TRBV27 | TGTGCCAGCAGTCCGGCGTGGGCAGGGTCTCAAGAGACCCAGTACTTC | CASSPAWAGSQETQYF
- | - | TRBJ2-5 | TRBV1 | TGCACCAGCAGCTCTCGGACTAGCGGGTACCAAGAGACCCAGTACTTC | CTSSSRTSGYQETQYF
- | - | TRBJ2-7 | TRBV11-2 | TGTGCCAGCAGCTTAGAGACGGGGGTGGGGGAGCAGTACTTC | CASSLETGVGEQYF
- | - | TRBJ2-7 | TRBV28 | TGTGCCAGCAGTTTTATAAGCTATTACGAGCAGTACTTC | CASSFISYYEQYF
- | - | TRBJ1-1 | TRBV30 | TGTGCCGGCGGACAGCTGAACACTGAAGCTTTCTTT | CAGGQLNTEAFF
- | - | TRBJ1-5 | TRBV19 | TGTGCCAGTAGTTTGACATCGCGTAGCAATCAGCCCCAGCATTTT | CASSLTSRSNQPQHF
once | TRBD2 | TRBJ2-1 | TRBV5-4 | TGTGCCAGCAGCCAAAACGGGGGGGCTTGGTACAATGAGCAGTTCTTC | CASSQNGGAWYNEQFF
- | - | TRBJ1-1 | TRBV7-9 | TGTGCCATCATTACGCGGGGGCAGGTCACTGAAGCTTTCTTT | CAIITRGQVTEAFF
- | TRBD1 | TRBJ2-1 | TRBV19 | TGTGCCAGTAGTACTCTAGCAGGGGGCCATTCCTACAATGAGCAGTTCTTC | CASSTLAGGHSYNEQFF
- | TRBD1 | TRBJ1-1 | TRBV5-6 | TGTGCCAGCAGCTTGTTAGGTGGGCAGGGGGCGACTGAAGCTTTCTTT | CASSLLGGQGATEAFF